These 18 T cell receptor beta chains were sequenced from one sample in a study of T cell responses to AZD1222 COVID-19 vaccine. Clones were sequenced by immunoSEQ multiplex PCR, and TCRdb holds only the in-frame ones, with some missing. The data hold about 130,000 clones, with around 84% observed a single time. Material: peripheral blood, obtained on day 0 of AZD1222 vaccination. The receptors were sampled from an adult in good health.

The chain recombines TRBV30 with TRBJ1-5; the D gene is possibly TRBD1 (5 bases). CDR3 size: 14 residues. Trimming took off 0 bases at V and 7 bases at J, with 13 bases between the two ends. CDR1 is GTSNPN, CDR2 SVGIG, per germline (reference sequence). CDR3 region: CAWSVAHRGQPQHF. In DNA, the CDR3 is TGTGCCTGGAGTGTAGCGCACCGGGGGCAGCCCCAGCATTTT.

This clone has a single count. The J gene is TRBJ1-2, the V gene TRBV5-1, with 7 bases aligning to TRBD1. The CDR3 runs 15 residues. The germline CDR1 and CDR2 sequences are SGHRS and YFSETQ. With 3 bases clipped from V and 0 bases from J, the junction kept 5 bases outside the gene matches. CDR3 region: CASSWTGPPNYGYTF. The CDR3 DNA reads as TGCGCCAGCAGCTGGACAGGCCCTCCTAACTATGGCTACACCTTC.

The CDR3 region has the DNA TGTGCCAGCAGAGGAGGGGGGCTTATGGAAAAACTGTTTTTT. Its translation is CASRGGGLMEKLFF. The rearrangement uses TRBV27 and TRBJ1-4; D perhaps matches TRBD1 (6 bases). Trimming stripped 6 bases from V and 8 bases from J, with 16 bases between. Germline CDR1 MNHEY, CDR2 SMNVEV (reference sequence). The CDR3 length is 14 residues.

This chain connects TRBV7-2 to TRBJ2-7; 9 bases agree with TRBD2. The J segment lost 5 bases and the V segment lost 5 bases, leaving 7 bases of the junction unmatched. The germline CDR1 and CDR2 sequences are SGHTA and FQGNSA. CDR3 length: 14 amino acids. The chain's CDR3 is CASSIPSGKNEQYF. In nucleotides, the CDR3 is TGTGCCAGCAGCATACCTAGCGGGAAAAACGAGCAGTACTTC.

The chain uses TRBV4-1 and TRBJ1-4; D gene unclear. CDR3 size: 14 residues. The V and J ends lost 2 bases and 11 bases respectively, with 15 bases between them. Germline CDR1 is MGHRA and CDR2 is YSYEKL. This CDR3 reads CASSQFPGSWKLFF. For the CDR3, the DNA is TGCGCCAGCAGCCAATTTCCCGGGTCGTGGAAACTGTTTTTT.

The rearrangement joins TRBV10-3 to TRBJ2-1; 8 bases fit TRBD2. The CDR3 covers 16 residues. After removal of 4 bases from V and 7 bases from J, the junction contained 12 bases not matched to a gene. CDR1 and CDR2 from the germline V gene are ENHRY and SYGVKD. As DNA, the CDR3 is TGTGCCATCAGTGGGGATATAGCGGGACGTCGGAATGAGCAGTTCTTC. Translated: CAISGDIAGRRNEQFF.

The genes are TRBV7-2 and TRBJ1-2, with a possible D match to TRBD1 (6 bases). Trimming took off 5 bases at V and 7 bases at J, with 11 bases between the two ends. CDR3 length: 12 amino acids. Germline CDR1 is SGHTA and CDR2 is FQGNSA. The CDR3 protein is CASSQSGVGYTF. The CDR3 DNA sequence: TGTGCCAGCAGCCAATCAGGGGTTGGCTACACCTTC.

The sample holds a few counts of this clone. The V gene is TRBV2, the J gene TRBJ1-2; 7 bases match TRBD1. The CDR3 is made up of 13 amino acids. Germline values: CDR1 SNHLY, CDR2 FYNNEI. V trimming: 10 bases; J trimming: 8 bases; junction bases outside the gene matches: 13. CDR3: CATRDRFLGGYTF. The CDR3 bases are TGTGCCACCCGGGACAGATTCCTGGGAGGCTACACCTTC.

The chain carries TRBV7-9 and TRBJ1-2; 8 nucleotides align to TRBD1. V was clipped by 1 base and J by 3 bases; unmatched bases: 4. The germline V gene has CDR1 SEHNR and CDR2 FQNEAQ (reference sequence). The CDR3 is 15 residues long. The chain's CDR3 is CASSLVQGADYGYTF. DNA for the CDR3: TGTGCCAGCAGCTTAGTCCAGGGGGCGGACTATGGCTACACCTTC.

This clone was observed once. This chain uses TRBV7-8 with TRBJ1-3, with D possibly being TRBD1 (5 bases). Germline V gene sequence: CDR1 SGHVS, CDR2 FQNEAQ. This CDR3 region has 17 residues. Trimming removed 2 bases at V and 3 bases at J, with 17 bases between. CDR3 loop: CASSLSSWQGIGNTIYF. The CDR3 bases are TGTGCCAGCAGCTTATCAAGCTGGCAGGGAATTGGAAACACCATATATTTT.

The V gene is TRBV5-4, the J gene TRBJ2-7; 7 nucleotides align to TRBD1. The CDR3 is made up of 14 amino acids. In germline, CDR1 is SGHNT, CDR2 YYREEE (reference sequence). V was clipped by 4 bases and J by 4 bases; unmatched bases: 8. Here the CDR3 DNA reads TGTGCCAGCAGCCCGCCGGGACAGACTTACGAGCAGTACTTC. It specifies CASSPPGQTYEQYF.

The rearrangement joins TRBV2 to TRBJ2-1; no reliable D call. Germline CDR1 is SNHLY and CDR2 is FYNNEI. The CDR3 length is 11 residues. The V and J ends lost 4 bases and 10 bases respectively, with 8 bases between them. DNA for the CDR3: TGTGCCAGCAGTGTCCTGCGAGAGCAGTTCTTC. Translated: CASSVLREQFF.

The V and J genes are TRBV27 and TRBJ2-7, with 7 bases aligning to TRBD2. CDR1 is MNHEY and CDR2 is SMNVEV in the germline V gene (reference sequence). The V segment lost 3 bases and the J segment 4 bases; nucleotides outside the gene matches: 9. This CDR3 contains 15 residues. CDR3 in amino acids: CASSFNRGDGYEQYF. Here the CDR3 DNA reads TGTGCCAGCAGTTTCAACCGGGGGGATGGGTACGAGCAGTACTTC.

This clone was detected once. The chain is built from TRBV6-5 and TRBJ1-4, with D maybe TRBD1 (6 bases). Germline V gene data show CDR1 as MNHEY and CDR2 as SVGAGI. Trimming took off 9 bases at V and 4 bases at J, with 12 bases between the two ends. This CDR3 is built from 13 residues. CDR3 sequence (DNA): TGTGCCAGTAACAGGGCAGTTAATGAAAAACTGTTTTTT. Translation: CASNRAVNEKLFF.

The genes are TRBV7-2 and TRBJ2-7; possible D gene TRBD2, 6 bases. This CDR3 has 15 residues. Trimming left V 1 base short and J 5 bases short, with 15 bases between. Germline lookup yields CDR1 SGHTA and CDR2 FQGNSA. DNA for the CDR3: TGTGCCAGCAGCTTAGTTGCGGGGAGCTGGAACGAGCAGTACTTC. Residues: CASSLVAGSWNEQYF.

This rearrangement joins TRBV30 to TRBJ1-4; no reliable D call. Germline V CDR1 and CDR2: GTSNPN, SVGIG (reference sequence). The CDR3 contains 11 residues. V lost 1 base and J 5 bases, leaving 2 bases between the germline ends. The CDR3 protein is CAWSENEKLFF. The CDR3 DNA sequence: TGTGCCTGGAGTGAAAATGAAAAACTGTTTTTT.

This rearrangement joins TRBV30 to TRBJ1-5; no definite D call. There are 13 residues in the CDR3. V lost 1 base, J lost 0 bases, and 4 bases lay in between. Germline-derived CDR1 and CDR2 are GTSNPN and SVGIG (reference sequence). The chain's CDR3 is CAWSGGSNQPQHF. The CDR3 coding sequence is TGTGCCTGGAGTGGGGGTAGCAATCAGCCCCAGCATTTT.

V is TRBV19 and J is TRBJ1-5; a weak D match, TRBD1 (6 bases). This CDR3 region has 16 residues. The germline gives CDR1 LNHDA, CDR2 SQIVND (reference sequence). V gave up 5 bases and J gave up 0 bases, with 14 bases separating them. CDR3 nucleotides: TGTGCCAGTAGTCCCGGGACAAGGTATAGCAATCAGCCCCAGCATTTT. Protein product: CASSPGTRYSNQPQHF.